This TCR beta chain stems from a study of sequential checkpoint blockade in melanoma. Regarding treatment: randomized to nivolumab then ipilimumab (arm A) or the reverse (arm B). The CDR3 extends over 13 amino acids. The germline gives CDR1 MDHEN, CDR2 SYDVKM. V dropped 7 bases and J dropped 7; count of bases not matched to a gene: 7. TCRdb keeps only in-frame clones here, not all; method: immunoSEQ multiplex PCR. The repertoire holds 15,000 to 20,000 clones, with 72% as singletons. The V gene is TRBV28, the J gene TRBJ2-7; TRBD2 matches at 10 bases. The sample was CD8+ T cells sorted from blood (inferred from file names), taken from a patient given nivolumab and ipilimumab in sequence. The origin of this receptor is a human donor with melanoma. As DNA, the CDR3 is TGTGCCAGCAAACCGCTAGCGGGAGCGGAGCAGTACTTC. It encodes CASKPLAGAEQYF.